This T cell receptor (beta chain) stems from a study of blood T cell repertoires in COVID-19. Study background: COVID-19 samples, acute and convalescent, were from the United States, Italy and Spain.

Trimming at V came to 1 base and at J to 3 bases, leaving 5 bases not matched to a gene. This CDR3 has 15 residues. Germline CDR1 is PRHDT and CDR2 is FYEKMQ (reference sequence). Per the authors' pipeline: Estimated nucleated cell counts came from reference gene primer amplification. Data came from immunoSEQ multiplex PCR; TCRdb stores just in-frame clones and leaves some out. D and trimming were read from the DNA, whereas the V and J calls and clone size are those reported in that table. The sample has about 150,000 clones; 80% to 85% are singletons. The specimen sequenced was peripheral blood. The clonotype originates from a man under 40 with COVID-19, enrolled during active disease. The rearrangement links TRBV13 to TRBJ2-7, with 8 bases identical to TRBD2. The chain's CDR3 is CASSLAAGTSYEQYF. In nucleotides, the CDR3 is TGTGCCAGCAGCTTAGCGGCCGGGACTAGCTACGAGCAGTACTTC.